These 2 T cell receptor beta chains were all obtained from the same sample, sequenced in a study of STAT3 mutations in large granular lymphocyte leukemia. General study findings and limits: In T-cell large granular lymphocyte leukemia, about half of patients showed multiple immunodominant subclonotypes.

Clones were sequenced by immunoSEQ multiplex PCR, and TCRdb holds only the in-frame ones, with some missing. The sample has thousands of clones; 65% to 75% are singletons. For these receptors, no antigen is known. The sequenced sample consisted of peripheral blood mononuclear cells. These receptors all stem from a man aged 60 to 69 with T-cell large granular lymphocyte leukemia. Some clones in this sample may be carry-over from other donors' samples.

This clone was observed a handful of times. V gene TRBV14 combines with J gene TRBJ1-1, with TRBD1 matching 7 bases. This CDR3 has 14 amino acids. V was clipped by 4 bases and J by 5 bases; unmatched bases: 7. Germline CDR1 SGHDN, CDR2 FVKESK. The CDR3, as DNA: TGTGCCAGCAGCCTAGCTAACAGGGGAACTGAAGCTTTCTTT. This sequence encodes CASSLANRGTEAFF. Filled out from reference TRBV14 and TRBJ1-1, the complete variable domain reads EAGVTQFPSHSVIEKGQTVTLRCDPISGHDNLYWYRRVMGKEIKFLLHFVKESKQDESGMPNNRFLAERTGGTYSTLKVQPAELEDSGVYFCASSLANRGTEAFFGQGTRLTVV.

This clone was picked up a small number of times. J is TRBJ2-7 and V is TRBV2; tentatively, D is TRBD1 or TRBD2 (5 bases each). Per the germline V gene, CDR1 is SNHLY and CDR2 is FYNNEI. The CDR3 contains 15 residues. V shed 3 bases and J shed 0 bases, with 12 bases lying between them. As DNA, the CDR3 is TGTGCCAGCAGTGATAAGACGGGGACCTCCTACGAGCAGTACTTC. Translated, it gives CASSDKTGTSYEQYF.